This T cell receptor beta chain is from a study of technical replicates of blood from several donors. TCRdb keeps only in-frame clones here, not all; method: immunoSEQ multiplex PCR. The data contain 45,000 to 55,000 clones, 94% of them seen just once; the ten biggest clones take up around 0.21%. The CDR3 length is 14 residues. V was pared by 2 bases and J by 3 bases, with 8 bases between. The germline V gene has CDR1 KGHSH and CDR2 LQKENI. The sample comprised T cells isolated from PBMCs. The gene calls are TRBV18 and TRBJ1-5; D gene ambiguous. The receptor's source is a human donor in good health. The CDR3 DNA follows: TGTGCCAGCTCACCAGAGGCAGCCAATCAGCCCCAGCATTTT. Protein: CASSPEAANQPQHF.